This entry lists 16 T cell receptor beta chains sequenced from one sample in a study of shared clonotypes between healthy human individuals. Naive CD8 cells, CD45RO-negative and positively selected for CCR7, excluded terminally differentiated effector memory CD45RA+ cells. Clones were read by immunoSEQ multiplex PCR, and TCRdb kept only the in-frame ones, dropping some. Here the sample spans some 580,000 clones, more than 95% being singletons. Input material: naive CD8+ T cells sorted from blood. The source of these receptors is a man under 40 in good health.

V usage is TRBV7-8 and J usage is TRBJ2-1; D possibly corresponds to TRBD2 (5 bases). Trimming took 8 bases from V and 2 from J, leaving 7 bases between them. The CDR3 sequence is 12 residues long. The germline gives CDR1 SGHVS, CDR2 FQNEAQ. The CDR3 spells CASGRAYNEQFF. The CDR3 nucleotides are TGTGCCAGCGGGCGGGCCTACAATGAGCAGTTCTTC.

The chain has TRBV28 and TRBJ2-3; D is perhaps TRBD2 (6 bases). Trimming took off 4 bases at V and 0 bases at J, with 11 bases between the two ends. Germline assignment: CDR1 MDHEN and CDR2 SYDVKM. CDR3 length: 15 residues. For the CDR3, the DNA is TGTGCCAGCAGTTCACTACGGGAGAGCACAGATACGCAGTATTTT. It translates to CASSSLRESTDTQYF.

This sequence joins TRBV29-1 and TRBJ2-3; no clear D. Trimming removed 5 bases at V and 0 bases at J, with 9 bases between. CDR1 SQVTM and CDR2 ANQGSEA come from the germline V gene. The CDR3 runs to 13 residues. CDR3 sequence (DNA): TGCAGCGTTTTTGGTTCGAGCACAGATACGCAGTATTTT. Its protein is CSVFGSSTDTQYF.

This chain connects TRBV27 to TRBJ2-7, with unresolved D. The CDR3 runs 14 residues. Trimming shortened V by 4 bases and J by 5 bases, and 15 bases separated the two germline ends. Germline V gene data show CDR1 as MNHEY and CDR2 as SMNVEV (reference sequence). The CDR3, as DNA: TGTGCCAGCAGTTCGTTAGCTAAGGTCCACGAGCAGTACTTC. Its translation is CASSSLAKVHEQYF.

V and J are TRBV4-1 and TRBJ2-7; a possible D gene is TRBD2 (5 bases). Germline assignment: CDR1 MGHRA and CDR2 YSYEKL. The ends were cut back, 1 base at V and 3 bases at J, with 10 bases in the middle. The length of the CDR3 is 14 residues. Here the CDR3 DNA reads TGCGCCAGCAGCCAAGCCTCCGGGGTCTACGAGCAGTACTTC. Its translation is CASSQASGVYEQYF.

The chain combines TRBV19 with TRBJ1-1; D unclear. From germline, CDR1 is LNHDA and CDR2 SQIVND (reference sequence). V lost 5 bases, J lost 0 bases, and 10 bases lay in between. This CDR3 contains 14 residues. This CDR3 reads CASSLRAVNTEAFF. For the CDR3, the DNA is TGTGCCAGTAGTCTGAGGGCCGTGAACACTGAAGCTTTCTTT.

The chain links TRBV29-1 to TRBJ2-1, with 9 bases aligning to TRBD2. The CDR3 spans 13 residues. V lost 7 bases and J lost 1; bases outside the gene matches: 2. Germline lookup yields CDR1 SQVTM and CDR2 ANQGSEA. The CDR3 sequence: CSAAGGSYNEQFF. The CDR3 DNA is TGCAGCGCAGCGGGAGGTTCCTACAATGAGCAGTTCTTC.

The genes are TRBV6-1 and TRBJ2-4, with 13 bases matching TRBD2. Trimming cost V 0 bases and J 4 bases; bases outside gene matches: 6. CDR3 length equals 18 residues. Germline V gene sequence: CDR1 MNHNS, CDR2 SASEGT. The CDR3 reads CASSEAPMTSGRKNIQYF. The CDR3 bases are TGTGCCAGCAGTGAAGCTCCAATGACTAGCGGGAGGAAAAACATTCAGTACTTC.

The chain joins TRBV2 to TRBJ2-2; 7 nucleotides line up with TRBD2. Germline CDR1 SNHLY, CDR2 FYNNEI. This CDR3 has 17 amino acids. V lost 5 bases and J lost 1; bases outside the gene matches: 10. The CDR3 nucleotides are TGTGCCAGCAGTTGGAGTAGGGAGGGGAAGAACACCGGGGAGCTGTTTTTT. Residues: CASSWSREGKNTGELFF.

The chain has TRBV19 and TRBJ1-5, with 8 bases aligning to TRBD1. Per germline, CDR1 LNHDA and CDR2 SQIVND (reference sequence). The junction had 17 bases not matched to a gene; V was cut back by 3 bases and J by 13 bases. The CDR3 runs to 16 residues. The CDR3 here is CASSIFWRDRTGDQHF. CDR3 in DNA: TGTGCCAGTAGTATTTTTTGGAGGGACAGGACGGGCGATCAGCATTTT.

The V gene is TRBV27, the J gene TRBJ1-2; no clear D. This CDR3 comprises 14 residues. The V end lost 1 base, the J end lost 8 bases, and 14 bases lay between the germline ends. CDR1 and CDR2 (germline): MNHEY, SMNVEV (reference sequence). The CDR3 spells CASSLYEGGGGYTF. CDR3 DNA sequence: TGTGCCAGCAGTTTATATGAGGGAGGTGGGGGCTACACCTTC.

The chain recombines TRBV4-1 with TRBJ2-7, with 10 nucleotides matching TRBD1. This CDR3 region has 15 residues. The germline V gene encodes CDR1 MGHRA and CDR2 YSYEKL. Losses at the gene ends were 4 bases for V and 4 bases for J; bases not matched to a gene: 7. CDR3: CASSLRDRGTYEQYF. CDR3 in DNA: TGCGCCAGCAGCCTGAGGGACAGGGGAACGTACGAGCAGTACTTC.

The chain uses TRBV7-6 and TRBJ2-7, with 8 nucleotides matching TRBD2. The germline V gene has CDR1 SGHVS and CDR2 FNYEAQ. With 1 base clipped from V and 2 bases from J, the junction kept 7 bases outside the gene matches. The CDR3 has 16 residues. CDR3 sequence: CASSLVSAGVAYEQYF. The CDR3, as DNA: TGTGCCAGCAGCTTAGTCTCAGCGGGAGTAGCCTACGAGCAGTACTTC.

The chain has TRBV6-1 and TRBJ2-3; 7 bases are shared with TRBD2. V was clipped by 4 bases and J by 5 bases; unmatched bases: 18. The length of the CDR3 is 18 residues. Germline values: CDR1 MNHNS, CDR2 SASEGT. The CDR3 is CASSVLGGTAWGVDTQYF. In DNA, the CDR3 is TGTGCCAGCAGTGTTCTCGGGGGGACCGCCTGGGGTGTAGATACGCAGTATTTT.

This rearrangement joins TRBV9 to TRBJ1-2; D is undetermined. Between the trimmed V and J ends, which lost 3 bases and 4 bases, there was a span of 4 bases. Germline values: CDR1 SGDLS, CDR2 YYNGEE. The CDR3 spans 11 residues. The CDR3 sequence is CASSAVYGYTF. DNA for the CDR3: TGTGCCAGCAGCGCCGTCTATGGCTACACCTTC.

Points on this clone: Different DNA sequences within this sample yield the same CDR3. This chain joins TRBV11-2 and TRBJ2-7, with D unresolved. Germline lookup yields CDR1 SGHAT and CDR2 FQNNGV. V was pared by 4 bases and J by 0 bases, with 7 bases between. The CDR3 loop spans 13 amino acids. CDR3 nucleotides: TGTGCCAGCAGCTCCGGCCCCTCCTACGAGCAGTACTTC. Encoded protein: CASSSGPSYEQYF.